This T cell receptor (beta chain) originates from a study of early T cells in non-severe SARS-CoV-2 infection. The V gene lost 7 bases and the J gene lost 1 base, with 10 bases spanning the gap. The CDR3 spans 14 residues. Each CDR3 protein is one row after TCRdb ran MiXCR on the 5' RACE reads. Among about 79,000 distinct CDR3 sequences, about 11% were seen once, and the ten largest hold approximately 4.8%. This clonotype came up many times. V is TRBV12-3 or TRBV12-4 and J is TRBJ2-2; the D is unclear. This clonotype was sampled from an adult who was a healthcare worker with PCR-confirmed SARS-CoV-2 infection or an uninfected control (not recorded which). The sequencing input was whole blood. Written as DNA, the CDR3 is TGTGCCAGCATGGGCACGGTGAACACCGGGGAGCTGTTTTTT. Translating it yields CASMGTVNTGELFF.